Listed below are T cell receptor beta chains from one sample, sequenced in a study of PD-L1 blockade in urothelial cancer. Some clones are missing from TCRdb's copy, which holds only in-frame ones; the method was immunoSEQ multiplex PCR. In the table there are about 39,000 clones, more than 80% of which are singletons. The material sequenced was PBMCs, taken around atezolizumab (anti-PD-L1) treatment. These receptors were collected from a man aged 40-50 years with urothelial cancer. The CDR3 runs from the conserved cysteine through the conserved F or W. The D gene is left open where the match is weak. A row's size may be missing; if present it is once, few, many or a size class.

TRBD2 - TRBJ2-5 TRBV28 TGTGCCAGCAGTCCGGGACTAGCGGCCCTTCAGTACTTC CASSPGLAALQYF
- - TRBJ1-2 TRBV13 TGTGCCAGCAGCTTAGGCCCTGGGGGAGGCTATGGCTACACCTTC CASSLGPGGGYGYTF
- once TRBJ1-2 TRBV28 TGTGCCAGCAGTTTGCGAAGGGGCACTCCAAACTATGGCTACACCTTC CASSLRRGTPNYGYTF
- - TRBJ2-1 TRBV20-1 TGCAGTGCTACCCTAGACAATGAGCAGTTCTTC CSATLDNEQFF
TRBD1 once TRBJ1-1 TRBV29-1 TGCAGCGTGGGGGACAGCATGAACACTGAAGCTTTCTTT CSVGDSMNTEAFF
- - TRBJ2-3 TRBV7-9 TGTGCCAGCAGCCAGACTCCGGGTCCCTATTTT CASSQTPGPYF
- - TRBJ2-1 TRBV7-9 TGTGCCAGCAGCCCCAGGGGAAGCTCCTACAATGAGCAGTTCTTC CASSPRGSSYNEQFF
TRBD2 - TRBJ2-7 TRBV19 TGTGCCAGTAGTAGTCGGAGCGGGAGATACGAGCAGTACTTC CASSSRSGRYEQYF
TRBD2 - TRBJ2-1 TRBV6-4 TGTGCCAGCAGTGAAGGGACTAGTCGAGTGGGCCAGTTCTTC CASSEGTSRVGQFF
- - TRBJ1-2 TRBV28 TGTGCCAGCAAAGTTAGCTATGGCTACACCTTC CASKVSYGYTF
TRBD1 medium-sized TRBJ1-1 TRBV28 TGTGCCAGCAGTTTTATCGGGGGCAGGGGGAACGCTGAAGCTTTCTTT CASSFIGGRGNAEAFF
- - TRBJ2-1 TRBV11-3 TGTGCCAGCAGCTCGACAGGTAGCTCCTACAATGAGCAGTTCTTC CASSSTGSSYNEQFF
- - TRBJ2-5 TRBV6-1 TGTGCCAGCAGTGAAGGTCCAGGGTTGGGAGAGACCCAGTACTTC CASSEGPGLGETQYF
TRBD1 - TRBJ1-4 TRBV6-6 TGTGCCAGCAGTCGAACAGGGGGGAGTAATGAAAAACTGTTTTTT CASSRTGGSNEKLFF
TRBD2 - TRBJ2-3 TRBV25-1 TGTGCCAGCAGTGATCGACTAGCGGGCACCACAGATACGCAGTATTTT CASSDRLAGTTDTQYF
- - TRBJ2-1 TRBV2 TGTGCCAGCAGTGAAGCGGGGCCCAGCTCCTACAATGAGCAGTTCTTC CASSEAGPSSYNEQFF
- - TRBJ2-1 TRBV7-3 TGTGCCAGCAGCCTGTATCGTGCAAGCTCCCACAATGAGCAGTTCTTC CASSLYRASSHNEQFF
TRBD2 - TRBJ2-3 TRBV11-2 TGTGCCAGCAGCTTACGCCCGGATAGCGGGAGACCGACAGATACGCAGTATTTT CASSLRPDSGRPTDTQYF
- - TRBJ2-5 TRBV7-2 TGTGCCAGCAGCTTAGCGGGATCGCGCGGGGAGACCCAGTACTTC CASSLAGSRGETQYF
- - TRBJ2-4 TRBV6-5 TGTGCCAGCAGTTACGGGGCGCTTTCCAAAAACATTCAGTACTTC CASSYGALSKNIQYF
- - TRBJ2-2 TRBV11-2 TGTGCCAGCAGCCCCAGAGGGATCGGGGAGCTGTTTTTT CASSPRGIGELFF
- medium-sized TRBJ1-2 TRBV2 TGTGCCAGCCGGGCAGGGATGTATGGCTACACCTTC CASRAGMYGYTF
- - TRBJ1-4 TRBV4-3 TGCGCCAGCAGCCAGAACAGGGTTGAAAAACTGTTTTTT CASSQNRVEKLFF
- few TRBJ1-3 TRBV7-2 TGTGCCAGCAGCCCCTACCGGAGCTCTGGAAACACCATATATTTT CASSPYRSSGNTIYF
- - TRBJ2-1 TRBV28 TGTGCCAGCAGCCAGGAGGATGAGCAGTTCTTC CASSQEDEQFF
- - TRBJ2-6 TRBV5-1 TGCGCCAGCAGCTCCGGAGTACGAACTGGGGCCAACGTCCTGACTTTC CASSSGVRTGANVLTF
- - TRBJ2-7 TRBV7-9 TGTGCCAGCAGCTCGACTATGGGAGATTCCTACGAGCAGTACTTC CASSSTMGDSYEQYF
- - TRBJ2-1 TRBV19 TGTGCCAGTAGTATTGCGGGGAGATACAATGAGCAGTTCTTC CASSIAGRYNEQFF
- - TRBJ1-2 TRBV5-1 TGCGCCAGCAGCTTGCGGGAAGGGGGAGTTGATGGCTACACCTTC CASSLREGGVDGYTF
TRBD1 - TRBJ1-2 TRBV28 TGTGCCAGCAGCATTAACAGGGGGCGCGGCGGCTACACCTTC CASSINRGRGGYTF
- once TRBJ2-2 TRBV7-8 TGTGCCAGCAGCTTAGCGCACAGGGCCGGGGAGCTGTTTTTT CASSLAHRAGELFF
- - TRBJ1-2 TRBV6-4 TGTGCCAGCCTAGCGGGACGTTATCAGGGTGGCTACACCTTC CASLAGRYQGGYTF
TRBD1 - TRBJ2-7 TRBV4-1 TGCGCCAGCAGCCAACCGGGACAGGACTACGAGCAGTACTTC CASSQPGQDYEQYF
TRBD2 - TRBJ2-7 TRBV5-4 TGTGCCAGCAGCCCGGGACTAGGGACCTACGAGCAGTACTTC CASSPGLGTYEQYF
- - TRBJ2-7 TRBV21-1 TGTGCCAGCAGAGGAAATCCGAGGGGGACTAAGTACTCCTACGAGCAGTACTTC CASRGNPRGTKYSYEQYF
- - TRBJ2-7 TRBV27 TGTGCCAGCAGTTTAAAGCCCCACAGGATCTACGAGCAGTACTTC CASSLKPHRIYEQYF
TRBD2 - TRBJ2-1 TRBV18 TGTGCCAGCTCACCACCTAGCGGGGAGCAGTTCTTC CASSPPSGEQFF
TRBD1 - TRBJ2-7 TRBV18 TGTGCCAGCTCAGGGGGGACAGGCTCTTACGAGCAGTACTTC CASSGGTGSYEQYF
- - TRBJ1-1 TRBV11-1 TGTGCCAGCAGCCTCGTCGGGGGGGCCACGACAAACACTGAAGCTTTCTTT CASSLVGGATTNTEAFF
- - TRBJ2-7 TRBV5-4 TGTGCCAGCAGCCGACCTGACACGGCCTACGAGCAGTACTTC CASSRPDTAYEQYF
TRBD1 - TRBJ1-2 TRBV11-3 TGTGCCAGCAGCTTAGATCGGAGGCAGGGGGCTAACTATGGCTACACCTTC CASSLDRRQGANYGYTF
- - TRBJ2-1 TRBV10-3 TGTGCCATCGGTATCGGGGGCTCCTACAATGAGCAGTTCTTC CAIGIGGSYNEQFF
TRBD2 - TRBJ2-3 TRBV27 TGTGCCAGCAGTTTATGGGGGAGGGGCACAGATACGCAGTATTTT CASSLWGRGTDTQYF
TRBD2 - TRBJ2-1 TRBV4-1 TGCGCCAGCAGCCCCCTCGGGCTAGCGGGGGGCCCGGGTGAGCAGTTCTTC CASSPLGLAGGPGEQFF
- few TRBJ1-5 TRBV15 TGTGCCACCAGCAGAGATAGGGCAGGGCGGCAGCCCCAGCATTTT CATSRDRAGRQPQHF
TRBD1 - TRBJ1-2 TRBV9 TGTGCCAGCAGCGTACTCCCGACAGGGTCAGATAACTATGGCTACACCTTC CASSVLPTGSDNYGYTF
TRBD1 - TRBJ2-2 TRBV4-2 TGTGCCAGCAGCCGCGGAGGGCAGGGGGCAGCCGGGGAGCTGTTTTTT CASSRGGQGAAGELFF
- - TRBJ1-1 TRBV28 TGTGCCAGCAGAATTTTACCGGGGAGAGGAACCTTGAACACTGAAGCTTTCTTT CASRILPGRGTLNTEAFF